The sequence of this TCR beta chain was determined in a study of cytotoxic CD8 clonotypes in ibrutinib-treated CLL. Study details: Productive templates averaged 255,043 per sample, and productive rearrangements around 97,000.

Trimming removed 5 bases at V and 4 bases at J, with 18 bases between. The CDR3 runs to 16 residues. Germline loops: CDR1 LNHDA, CDR2 SQIVND (reference sequence). Libraries were prepared by immunoSEQ multiplex PCR; TCRdb keeps only in-frame clonotypes and omits some of them. The data hold some 92,000 clones, with approximately 71% observed a single time. The chain links TRBV19 to TRBJ1-3; TRBD1 might be the D (5 bases). The TCR comes from a human donor with chronic lymphocytic leukemia. The source material was PBMCs, sampled after 24 months of ibrutinib treatment. CDR3 sequence reads: CASSPGTTNGGNTIYF. The CDR3 nucleotides read TGTGCCAGTAGTCCCGGGACCACCAATGGGGGAAACACCATATATTTT.